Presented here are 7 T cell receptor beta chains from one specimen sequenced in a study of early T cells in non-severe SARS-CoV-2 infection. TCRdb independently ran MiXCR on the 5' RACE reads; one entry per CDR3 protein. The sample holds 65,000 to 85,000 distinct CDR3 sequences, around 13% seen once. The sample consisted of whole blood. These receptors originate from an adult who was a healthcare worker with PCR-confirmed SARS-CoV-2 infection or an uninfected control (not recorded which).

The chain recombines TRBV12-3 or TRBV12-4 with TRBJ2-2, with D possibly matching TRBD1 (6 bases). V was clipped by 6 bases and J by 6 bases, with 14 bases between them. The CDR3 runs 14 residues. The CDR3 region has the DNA TGTGCCAGCAGCCCCAGGGGAGAGGCCGGGGAGCTGTTTTTT. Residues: CASSPRGEAGELFF.

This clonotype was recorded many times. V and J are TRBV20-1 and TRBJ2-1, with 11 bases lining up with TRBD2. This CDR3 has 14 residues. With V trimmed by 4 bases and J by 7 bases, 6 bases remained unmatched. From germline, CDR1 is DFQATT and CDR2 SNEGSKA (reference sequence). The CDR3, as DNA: TGCAGTGCTATTGGACTAGCGGGTAGGAATGAGCAGTTCTTC. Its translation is CSAIGLAGRNEQFF.

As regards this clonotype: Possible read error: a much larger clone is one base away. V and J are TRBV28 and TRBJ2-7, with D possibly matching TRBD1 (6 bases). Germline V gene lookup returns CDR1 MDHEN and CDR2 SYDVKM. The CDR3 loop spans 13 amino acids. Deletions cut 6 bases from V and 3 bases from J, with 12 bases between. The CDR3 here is CASSPGQNYEQYF. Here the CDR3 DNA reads TGTGCCAGCAGCCCAGGACAGAACTACGAGCAGTACTTC.

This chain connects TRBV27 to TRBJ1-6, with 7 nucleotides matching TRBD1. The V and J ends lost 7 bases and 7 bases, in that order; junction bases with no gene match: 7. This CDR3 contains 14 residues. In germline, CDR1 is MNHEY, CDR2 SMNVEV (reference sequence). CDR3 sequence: CASKIDRVNSPLHF. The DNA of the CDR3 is TGTGCCAGCAAAATAGACAGGGTCAATTCACCCCTCCACTTT.

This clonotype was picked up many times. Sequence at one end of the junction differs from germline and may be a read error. The CDR3 protein is CASSYSEREALRF. CDR3 DNA: TGTGCCAGCAGTTACTCTGAGCGGGAGGCCCTCCGCTTC. This chain uses TRBV6-2 or TRBV6-3 with TRBJ2-1; 9 bases are shared with TRBD2. This CDR3 is 13 amino acids long. Germline CDR1 and CDR2: MNHEY and SVGEGT.

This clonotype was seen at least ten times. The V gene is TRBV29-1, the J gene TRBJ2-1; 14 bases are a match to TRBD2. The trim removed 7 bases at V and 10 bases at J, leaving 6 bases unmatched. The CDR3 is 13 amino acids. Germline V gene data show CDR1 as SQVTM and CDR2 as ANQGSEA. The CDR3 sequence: CSGGTSGRREQFF. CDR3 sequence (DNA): TGCAGCGGCGGGACTAGCGGGAGAAGGGAGCAGTTCTTC.

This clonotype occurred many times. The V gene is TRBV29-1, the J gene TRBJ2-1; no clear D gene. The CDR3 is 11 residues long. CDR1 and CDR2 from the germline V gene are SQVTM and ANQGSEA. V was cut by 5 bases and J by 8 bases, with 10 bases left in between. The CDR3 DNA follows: TGCAGCGTTTTATGGCGAGATGAGCAGTTCTTC. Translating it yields CSVLWRDEQFF.